This entry lists 8 T cell receptor beta chains sequenced from one sample in a study of human T cells and chemical hapten exposure. Each CDR3 protein gets one entry after TCRdb re-called the RACE reads with MiXCR. The sample comprises roughly 360,000 distinct CDR3 sequences, approximately 5.1% of which are singletons, and over 2% rests with the top ten. The time point denotes: patch test 1, 2 weeks after DPC sensitization. Treatment specified: therapeutic diphenylcyclopropenone sensitization with weekly scalp DPC. Sequenced material: whole blood, taken in connection with sensitization to the hapten diphenylcyclopropenone (DPC). These receptors all stem from a woman aged 45 to 65 with alopecia areata. Some clones in this sample may be carry-over from other donors' samples.

This chain uses TRBV2 with TRBJ2-3; 8 bases align to TRBD2. There are 15 residues in the CDR3. Per germline, CDR1 SNHLY and CDR2 FYNNEI. The ends lost 8 bases at V and 5 bases at J; junction bases unmatched: 12. CDR3 DNA sequence: TGTGCCAGCTTGAGGCTAGCGGGCGCCGGAGATACGCAGTATTTT. Amino acids: CASLRLAGAGDTQYF.

The chain is built from TRBV4-3 and TRBJ2-1; no clear D. CDR3 length: 14 amino acids. Trimming took off 0 bases at V and 8 bases at J, with 11 bases between the two ends. The germline CDR1 and CDR2 sequences are LGHNA and YSLEER. CDR3 DNA: TGCGCCAGCAGCCAAGAGGTCGCGTCGCATGAGCAGTTCTTC. Translation: CASSQEVASHEQFF.

This clonotype has ten or more counts. The V gene is TRBV20-1, the J gene TRBJ1-1, with D tentatively TRBD1 (5 bases). The CDR3 spans 13 residues. Germline loops: CDR1 DFQATT, CDR2 SNEGSKA (reference sequence). The CDR3 nucleotides are TGCAGGACCGGAGGAGGCGGGGGCACTGAAGCTTTCTTT. It specifies CRTGGGGGTEAFF.

This clonotype was seen repeatedly, ten times or more. The chain joins TRBV28 to TRBJ2-7; D gene uncertain. V lost 6 bases to trimming and J lost 6 bases, with 12 bases between them. This CDR3 has 12 residues. Germline-derived CDR1 and CDR2 are MDHEN and SYDVKM. CDR3 protein: CASSILFREQYF. The CDR3 nucleotides read TGTGCCAGCAGCATCCTTTTCCGCGAGCAGTACTTC.

In its sample, this clonotype was seen many times. The J gene is TRBJ2-6, the V gene TRBV12-3 or TRBV12-4; 9 bases agree with TRBD2. After removal of 5 bases from V and 0 bases from J, the junction contained 11 bases not matched to a gene. The CDR3 is 19 residues long. The CDR3 DNA reads TGTGCCAGCAGTAACCGGGGACTAGCACTTCTCTCTGGGGCCAACGTCCTGACTTTC. Its protein is CASSNRGLALLSGANVLTF.

There are many counts of this clonotype. This chain connects TRBV7-2 to TRBJ2-3; D ambiguous. The CDR3 runs 15 residues. Trimming took off 1 base at V and 0 bases at J, with 8 bases between the two ends. From germline, CDR1 is SGHTA and CDR2 FQGNSA. Written as DNA, the CDR3 is TGTGCCAGCAGCTTAGAGGTTCTCAGCACAGATACGCAGTATTTT. Residues: CASSLEVLSTDTQYF.

This clonotype has a count of ten or more. This sequence joins TRBV6-5 and TRBJ1-2; no definite D call. Trimming left V 7 bases short and J 7 bases short, with 13 bases between. The CDR3 contains 12 residues. Germline values: CDR1 MNHEY, CDR2 SVGAGI. The CDR3 is CASTTAGAGYTF. For the CDR3, the DNA is TGTGCCAGCACCACGGCGGGAGCTGGCTACACCTTC.

The genes are TRBV12-3 or TRBV12-4 and TRBJ2-5, with 8 bases that match TRBD1. The V segment lost 2 bases and the J segment 4 bases; nucleotides outside the gene matches: 9. The CDR3 has 16 amino acids. The CDR3 here is CASSLRFRGQIETQYF. The CDR3 DNA sequence: TGTGCCAGCAGTTTAAGATTCAGGGGGCAAATAGAGACCCAGTACTTC.